The sequence of this TCR beta chain was determined in a study of blood T cells in healthy people across ages. Whole-study findings and limits: With naive T cell percentage, TCR beta diversity showed a strong correlation. In the absence of known donor CMV status, changes in expanded clonotypes were possibly confounded.

This clonotype was seen a handful of times. Its target is not known. Sample-barcoded 5' priming and a J-beta primer mix drove a second PCR of roughly 7 to 11 cycles. A tag from a template-switch adaptor with 12 random nucleotides marked each cDNA molecule. From the 5' RACE reads, TCRdb called clonotypes with MiXCR, one entry per CDR3 protein. The table has hundreds of thousands of distinct CDR3 sequences, around 21% seen once; the top ten hold under 4%. The length of the CDR3 is 11 residues. Per germline, CDR1 DFQATT and CDR2 SNEGSKA (reference sequence). The V segment lost 6 bases and the J segment 5 bases; nucleotides outside the gene matches: 1.

The chain employs TRBV20-1 and TRBJ2-1; 7 nucleotides align to TRBD2. The sample consisted of blood. This sequence was found in a man between 65 and 85 years old in good health. The CDR3 sequence: CSATSDNEQFF. DNA of the CDR3: TGCAGTGCCACTAGCGACAATGAGCAGTTCTTC.